The rows below give T cell receptor beta chains drawn from one sample of a study of tumor-infiltrating lymphocytes in primary liver carcinoma. TCRdb itself ran the multiplex PCR reads through MiXCR, one entry per CDR3 protein. Counted here are approximately 330,000 distinct CDR3 sequences, 65% occurring once; the ten biggest clones make up roughly 6.5%. The sequenced sample consisted of peripheral blood. The receptors stem from a man between 40 and 49 years old with primary liver carcinoma and hepatitis B virus infection. The CDR3 runs from the conserved cysteine through the conserved F or W. The order of the fields is D gene, V gene, J gene, clone size, CDR3 protein, CDR3 DNA. D genes are given only for firm matches. Clone size is not always given. Where it is, it says once, few, many or a class for expanded clones.

>TRBD2|TRBV11-2|TRBJ2-1|-
CASSLGTSWRAVYNEQFF
TGTGCCAGCAGCTTGGGGACTAGCTGGAGGGCCGTCTACAATGAACAGTTCTTC
>TRBD2|TRBV12-3/TRBV12-4|TRBJ2-3|many
CASSSPSGGGTDTQYF
TGTGCCAGCAGTTCCCCTAGCGGGGGGGGCACAGATACGCAGTATTTT
>-|TRBV6-2/TRBV6-3|TRBJ2-2|many
CASSSTFTGELFF
TGTGCCAGCAGTTCTACGTTCACCGGGGAGCTGTTTTTT
>-|TRBV5-1|TRBJ1-6|-
CASSLAVGANSPLHF
TGCGCCAGCAGCTTGGCCGTAGGGGCTAATTCACCCCTCCACTTT
>-|TRBV6-5|TRBJ2-1|-
CASSWRTSDSSYNEQFF
TGTGCCAGCAGTTGGAGGACTTCCGATAGCTCCTACAATGAGCAGTTCTTC
>-|TRBV12-3/TRBV12-4|TRBJ2-1|-
CASSLFLQNNERFF
TGTGCCAGCAGTTTATTTTTACAAAACAATGAGCGGTTCTTC
>-|TRBV12-3/TRBV12-4|TRBJ2-4|-
CTSSTTAGNNIQYF
TGTACCAGCAGCACCACAGCGGGCAATAACATTCAGTACTTC
>-|TRBV11-1|TRBJ2-2|-
CASSLAPRTEVGELFF
TGTGCCAGCAGCTTAGCCCCGAGAACCGAGGTGGGGGAGTTGTTTTTT
>TRBD2|TRBV28|TRBJ2-1|-
CASSFKGLAGGHNEQFF
TGTGCCAGCAGTTTTAAGGGACTAGCGGGAGGGCACAATGAGCAGTTCTTC
>TRBD2|TRBV9|TRBJ2-3|-
CASSPRSGGIPSSTDTQYF
TGTGCCAGCAGCCCCCGGAGCGGGGGCATCCCGTCTAGCACAGATACGCAGTATTTT
>-|TRBV11-2|TRBJ1-5|many
CASSLGDSNQPQHF
TGTGCCAGCAGCCTTGGGGACAGCAATCAGCCCCAGCATTTT
>-|TRBV5-4|TRBJ2-2|-
CASSKAKSGELFF
TGTGCCAGCAGCAAGGCGAAGAGCGGGGAGCTGTTTTTT
>-|TRBV5-1|TRBJ2-7|-
CASSLDGGRVEQYF
TGCGCCAGCAGCTTGGATGGGGGTAGGGTCGAGCAGTACTTC
>TRBD1|TRBV11-2|TRBJ2-2|-
CASSQKGQGADTGKLFF
TGTGCCAGCAGCCAAAAAGGACAGGGGGCTGACACCGGGAAGCTGTTTTTT
>TRBD1|TRBV7-9|TRBJ2-7|-
CASSKTGQAYEQYF
TGTGCCAGCAGCAAGACTGGACAGGCCTACGAGCAGTACTTC
>TRBD1|TRBV4-2|TRBJ2-2|many
CASSSRTGANTGELFF
TGTGCCAGCAGCTCCAGGACAGGGGCTAACACCGGGGAGCTGTTTTTT
>TRBD1|TRBV6-5|TRBJ2-7|many
CASSKPGQGPYEQYF
TGTGCCAGCAGCAAACCCGGACAGGGCCCCTACGAGCAGTACTTC
>TRBD1|TRBV29-1|TRBJ2-6|many
CSVGQVGGANVLTF
TGCAGCGTAGGACAGGTGGGAGGGGCCAACGTCCTGACTTTC
>-|TRBV6-2/TRBV6-3|TRBJ1-1|few
CASSYDTEASF
TGTGCTAGCAGCTACGACACTGAAGCTTCCTTT
>-|TRBV5-5|TRBJ2-5|-
CASSVGPGAGETQYF
TGTGCCAGTAGCGTCGGTCCCGGGGCGGGGGAGACCCAGTACTTC
>-|TRBV10-3|TRBJ2-4|-
CAIIPLWQPLSYTGSIKYF
TGTGCCATCATTCCCCTCTGGCAACCGTTGTCTTACACGGGAAGCATTAAGTACTTC
>-|TRBV6-6|TRBJ2-7|-
CASSQIFRDKYEQYF
TGTGCCAGTAGCCAGATCTTCCGGGACAAGTACGAGCAGTACTTC
>-|TRBV6-6|TRBJ1-4|-
CASSYNRLREKLFF
TGTGCCAGCAGTTACAACCGGCTCCGTGAAAAACTGTTTTTT
>-|TRBV11-1|TRBJ2-5|-
CASTPPGKTTQYF
TGTGCCAGCACTCCGCCCGGGAAGACAACCCAGTACTTC
>-|TRBV7-8|TRBJ2-1|-
CASSTLPRGSYNEQFF
TGTGCCAGCAGCACGCTGCCTCGTGGCTCCTACAATGAGCAGTTCTTC
>-|TRBV5-1|TRBJ2-2|-
CASGSHLNTGELFF
TGCGCTAGTGGATCCCACCTGAACACCGGGGAGCTGTTTTTT
>TRBD2|TRBV5-1|TRBJ2-5|-
CASSLCSSGAQETQYF
TGCGCCAGCAGCTTGTGCTCTAGCGGAGCTCAAGAGACCCAGTACTTC
>-|TRBV4-2|TRBJ2-3|few
CASSQELGSDTQYF
TGTGCCAGCAGCCAAGAACTAGGGTCAGATACGCAGTATTTT
>TRBD2|TRBV12-3/TRBV12-4|TRBJ2-7|-
CASSPTPLLAGSYDQYF
TGTGCCAGCAGCCCCACCCCCCTACTAGCGGGCTCCTACGATCAGTACTTC
>TRBD2|TRBV11-3|TRBJ2-1|-
CASSLSGRAGNEQFF
TGCGCCAGCAGCCTCAGCGGGAGGGCCGGCAATGAGCAGTTCTTC
>-|TRBV30|TRBJ2-3|-
CAWRQFLADTQYF
TGTGCCTGGAGACAGTTTCTCGCAGATACGCAGTATTTT
>TRBD2|TRBV11-2|TRBJ2-7|medium-sized
CASGQGLAPLTEQYF
TGTGCCAGCGGCCAAGGACTAGCGCCACTTACGGAGCAGTACTTC
>TRBD1|TRBV5-4|TRBJ2-7|few
CASSLGGPGGYEQYF
TGTGCCAGCAGCTTGGGAGGGCCAGGGGGCTACGAGCAGTACTTC
>-|TRBV11-2|TRBJ2-7|-
CASSIIESEQCF
TGTGCCAGCAGCATAATCGAATCGGAGCAGTGCTTC
>TRBD1|TRBV28|TRBJ1-4|-
CASSPWGQGGEKLFF
TGTGCCAGCAGTCCCTGGGGACAGGGGGGTGAAAAACTGTTTTTT
>-|TRBV6-6|TRBJ2-2|-
CASSPGHSNTGELFF
TGTGCCAGCAGTCCGGGACACTCGAACACCGGGGAGCTGTTTTTT
>-|TRBV5-1|TRBJ1-5|-
CASSLNLAGQPQHF
TGCGCCAGCAGCTTGAATCTAGCGGGTCAGCCCCAGCATTTT
>-|TRBV6-6|TRBJ1-2|few
CANSYSWEGYGYTF
TGTGCCAACAGTTACTCGTGGGAGGGCTATGGCTACACCTTC
>-|TRBV24-1|TRBJ1-1|-
CAAAQGNTEAFF
TGTGCCGCCGCCCAGGGTAACACTGAAGCTTTCTTT
>TRBD2|TRBV11-2|TRBJ2-7|-
CASSHLSGRALYDQYF
TGTGCCAGCAGCCACCTTAGCGGGAGGGCCCTGTACGATCAGTACTTC
>-|TRBV4-2|TRBJ2-1|once
CASNQVQARASYNEQFF
TGTGCCAGCAACCAAGTTCAAGCGAGGGCCTCCTACAATGAGCAGTTCTTC
>TRBD1|TRBV28|TRBJ2-2|few
CASSLVAGGGTGELFF
TGTGCCAGCAGTTTAGTAGCAGGGGGTGGCACCGGGGAGCTGTTTTTT
>TRBD2|TRBV12-3/TRBV12-4|TRBJ2-1|-
CASRSGLYNEQFF
TGTGCGAGTCGTAGCGGGCTGTACAATGAGCAGTTCTTC
>-|TRBV6-1|TRBJ2-7|few
CASSEIGSGPYEQYF
TGTGCCAGCAGTGAAATCGGCAGTGGTCCCTACGAGCAGTACTTC
>-|TRBV5-5|TRBJ1-1|-
CASSSLGGVANTEAFF
TGTGCCAGCAGCTCGTTGGGGGGGGTGGCGAACACTGAAGCTTTCTTT
>TRBD2|TRBV5-1|TRBJ2-2|few
CASSLKAIAGVNTGELFF
TGCGCCAGCAGCCTAAAGGCCATAGCGGGAGTCAACACCGGGGAGCTGTTTTTT
>TRBD2|TRBV28|TRBJ2-1|-
CASSLGAGGRTEQLF
TGTGCCAGCAGTTTAGGGGCTGGCGGGAGGACTGAGCAGCTCTTC
>TRBD1|TRBV30|TRBJ2-1|-
CAWTRGSSYDEQFF
TGTGCCTGGACCAGGGGGAGCTCCTACGACGAGCAGTTCTTC